A single sample is the source of the 19 T cell receptor beta chains below, sequenced in a study of blood T cell repertoires in COVID-19. Repertoires were generated with immunoSEQ multiplex PCR, while TCRdb's copy carries only in-frame clones and drops some. The sample contains under 450,000 clones, around 84% of which appear only once. The source material was peripheral blood. Receptor source: a human donor with acute or convalescent COVID-19. The donor label of this sample is uncertain.

The V call is TRBV4-2, the J call TRBJ2-1; 7 bases match TRBD2. The junction had 7 bases not matched to a gene; V was cut back by 0 bases and J by 5 bases. The CDR3 is 16 residues long. CDR1 and CDR2 (germline): LGHNA, YNFKEQ. This CDR3 reads CASSQDYTSADNEQFF. The CDR3 nucleotides are TGTGCCAGCAGCCAAGATTATACTAGCGCTGACAATGAGCAGTTCTTC.

The genes are TRBV1 and TRBJ2-7; TRBD2 was called by the table and not checked on the DNA. TRBV1 is a pseudogene segment. This CDR3 comprises 11 residues. DNA of the CDR3: TGCACCAGCAGCCACGTCTACGAGCAGTACTTC. It translates to CTSSHVYEQYF.

The chain recombines TRBV12-3 or TRBV12-4 with TRBJ1-2, with D maybe TRBD1 (5 bases). V was clipped by 7 bases and J by 7 bases, with 13 bases between them. The CDR3 covers 12 residues. CDR3 residues: CASISRVSGYTF. Here the CDR3 DNA reads TGTGCCAGCATTAGCAGGGTTTCTGGCTACACCTTC.

The genes are TRBV20-1 and TRBJ2-6; D might be TRBD1 (5 bases). With 3 bases removed from V and 4 bases from J, the gap between germline ends came to 16 bases. The germline gives CDR1 DFQATT, CDR2 SNEGSKA (reference sequence). CDR3 length: 16 amino acids. The CDR3 DNA reads TGCAGTGCTAGTCCGACAGTAACGACCGGGGCCAACGTCCTGACTTTC. Protein: CSASPTVTTGANVLTF.

The rearrangement uses TRBV6-6 and TRBJ2-7; 10 nucleotides line up with TRBD2. Germline-derived CDR1 and CDR2 are MNHNY and SVGAGI (reference sequence). The J segment lost 3 bases and the V segment lost 0 bases, leaving 2 bases of the junction unmatched. There are 15 residues in the CDR3. CDR3 region: CASSYSASGSYEQYF. The CDR3 DNA reads TGTGCCAGCAGTTACTCGGCTAGCGGGAGCTACGAGCAGTACTTC.

This chain uses TRBV5-6 with TRBJ2-5; 10 bases match TRBD2. The trim removed 2 bases at V and 5 bases at J, leaving 15 bases unmatched. The CDR3 totals 18 residues. Germline V gives CDR1 SGHDT, CDR2 YYEEEE. In DNA, the CDR3 is TGTGCCAGCAGCTTCACGTCGCAGGGGAGAGCGGGAGGGGAGACCCAGTACTTC. Translated, it gives CASSFTSQGRAGGETQYF.

This clone was picked up a small number of times. The J gene is TRBJ1-4, the V gene TRBV4-2, with 7 bases that match TRBD1. Losses at the gene ends were 2 bases for V and 6 bases for J; bases not matched to a gene: 6. The CDR3 extends over 15 amino acids. The germline CDR1 and CDR2 sequences are LGHNA and YNFKEQ. CDR3 nucleotide sequence: TGTGCCAGCAGCCAACCCGGGACAGACTATGAAAAACTGTTTTTT. Amino acid sequence: CASSQPGTDYEKLFF.

This chain joins TRBV4-1 and TRBJ2-1; 12 bases match TRBD2. This CDR3 has 17 residues. The V gene's germline CDR1 is MGHRA and CDR2 YSYEKL. V shed 4 bases, J shed 6 bases, and the junction held 10 bases outside the gene matches. The CDR3 DNA reads as TGCGCCAGCAGCCCCCGGACTAGCGGGACCAGGGTCAATGAGCAGTTCTTC. Its protein is CASSPRTSGTRVNEQFF.

The chain uses TRBV19 and TRBJ1-5, with 12 bases lining up with TRBD1. CDR1 LNHDA and CDR2 SQIVND come from the germline V gene (reference sequence). CDR3 length: 15 amino acids. With V trimmed by 6 bases and J by 2 bases, 2 bases remained unmatched. This CDR3 reads CASRGTGGGNQPQHF. The CDR3 bases are TGTGCCAGTAGAGGGACAGGGGGCGGCAATCAGCCCCAGCATTTT.

This clone was observed once. The V gene is TRBV7-8, the J gene TRBJ2-5; D not resolved. The V gene lost 2 bases and the J gene lost 5 bases, with 9 bases spanning the gap. Germline V gene data show CDR1 as SGHVS and CDR2 as FQNEAQ. This CDR3 has 13 residues. In DNA, the CDR3 is TGTGCCAGCAGCTTACCCCCGGTGGAGACCCAGTACTTC. Protein sequence: CASSLPPVETQYF.

The rearrangement links TRBV28 to TRBJ1-1; 8 positions match TRBD1. The V and J ends lost 6 bases and 4 bases, in that order; junction bases with no gene match: 10. The V gene's germline CDR1 is MDHEN and CDR2 SYDVKM. This CDR3 has 15 residues. The CDR3 loop is CASSPTTGVVTEAFF. CDR3 in DNA: TGTGCCAGCAGCCCTACGACAGGGGTGGTCACTGAAGCTTTCTTT.

This chain links TRBV7-2 with TRBJ2-7; 10 bases fit TRBD2. CDR1 is SGHTA and CDR2 is FQGNSA in the germline V gene. V dropped 5 bases and J dropped 4; count of bases not matched to a gene: 5. This CDR3 has 14 amino acids. The CDR3 DNA reads as TGTGCCAGCAGCCCAACTAGCGGGACATACGAGCAGTACTTC. Translated: CASSPTSGTYEQYF.

V usage is TRBV27 and J usage is TRBJ2-2, with TRBD1 as a possible D gene (5 bases). V lost 6 bases to trimming and J lost 5 bases, with 10 bases between them. The germline CDR1 and CDR2 sequences are MNHEY and SMNVEV (reference sequence). The CDR3 loop spans 13 amino acids. CDR3 sequence (DNA): TGTGCCAGCAGAACAACAGGTACCGGGGAGCTGTTTTTT. It encodes CASRTTGTGELFF.

The chain couples TRBV29-1 to TRBJ2-1; D gene unclear. V lost 2 bases and J lost 1, with 6 bases in between. This CDR3 contains 13 residues. Per the germline V gene, CDR1 is SQVTM and CDR2 is ANQGSEA. The CDR3 here is CSVESSSYNEQFF. CDR3 nucleotide sequence: TGCAGCGTTGAAAGTAGTTCCTACAATGAGCAGTTCTTC.

J is TRBJ1-6 and V is TRBV7-2, with 7 bases aligning to TRBD1. CDR3 length: 15 residues. V lost 3 bases and J lost 7; bases outside the gene matches: 6. Germline CDR1 and CDR2: SGHTA and FQGNSA. Written as DNA, the CDR3 is TGTGCCAGCAGCTTTGGTAGCAGGGGGAATTCACCCCTCCACTTT. Protein product: CASSFGSRGNSPLHF.

DNA for the CDR3: TGTGCCAGCAGTCGACAGGCCGCGGGAGGAGGAGGCTACACCTTC. As protein: CASSRQAAGGGGYTF. This rearrangement joins TRBV6-6 to TRBJ1-2, with TRBD1 as a possible D gene (6 bases). The germline V and J ends were trimmed by 5 bases and 8 bases, with 21 bases remaining between them. Per germline, CDR1 MNHNY and CDR2 SVGAGI (reference sequence). The CDR3 has 15 amino acids.

The chain recombines TRBV11-1 with TRBJ1-2, with D perhaps matching TRBD1 (6 bases). Germline CDR1 is SGHAT and CDR2 is FQDESV (reference sequence). V lost 3 bases and J 6 bases, leaving 17 bases between the germline ends. The CDR3 is 15 residues long. The CDR3 DNA reads TGTGCCAGCAGCTTGTACGGGGGGCGCTTCCATGGCTACACCTTC. It yields the protein CASSLYGGRFHGYTF.

The CDR3 is CASSFAGPVNTEAFF. The CDR3 DNA reads as TGCGCCAGCAGCTTCGCAGGGCCAGTGAACACTGAAGCTTTCTTT. The gene calls are TRBV5-1 and TRBJ1-1, with a weak D call TRBD1 (5 bases). V lost 2 bases, J lost 0 bases, and 11 bases lay in between. The CDR3 consists of 15 residues. From germline, CDR1 is SGHRS and CDR2 YFSETQ.

A few counts support this clone. V and J are TRBV7-8 and TRBJ1-2; D is unclear. Trimming removed 0 bases from V and 5 bases from J, with 19 bases in between. The CDR3 sequence is 17 residues long. CDR1 SGHVS and CDR2 FQNEAQ come from the germline V gene. CDR3 sequence reads: CASSLARAASSPYGYTF. The CDR3 region has the DNA TGTGCCAGCAGCTTAGCGCGGGCAGCCTCAAGTCCTTATGGCTACACCTTC.